This T cell receptor (beta chain) was sequenced during a study of T-cell memory formation after mild COVID-19. The study's findings and limits: Clones contracting day 15 to 85 were balanced CD4/CD8; later expanders leaned CD4+. Among clones peaking at day 37 in the second wave, SARS-CoV-2 specificity remained unconfirmed. Pre-infection memory harbored some responding clones, suggesting cross-reactive memory joined.

As for this clonotype: What it binds is unknown.

The CDR3 covers 14 residues. Deletions cut 5 bases from V and 5 bases from J, with 15 bases between. Germline CDR1 and CDR2: MNHEY and SVGEGT. From 5'RACE with constant-segment primers came TCR alpha and TCR beta cDNA libraries that carried sample barcodes and UMIs. TCRdb analysed the 5' RACE reads with MiXCR anew, one entry per CDR3 protein. The repertoire holds 250,000 to 350,000 distinct CDR3 sequences, around 15% seen once, with 22% in the top ten. Material: PBMCs or a T cell subset sorted from them (not recorded which). This TCR came from a young man who had mild COVID-19 (a few samples of this study predate the infection). Cell type and time point are not known. V is TRBV6-2 or TRBV6-3 and J is TRBJ1-1; D is unclear. The CDR3: CASSKSLVWTEAFF. The CDR3 DNA sequence: TGTGCCAGCAGTAAATCGTTGGTTTGGACTGAAGCTTTCTTT.